This T cell receptor (beta chain) is drawn from a study of vaccination effects on CD4 cells after COVID-19. Study-level information: Post-vaccine draws lagged the second dose by a median of 72 days. Study results and limitations: Clones arising from infection and from vaccination showed marked clonal contraction late after vaccination.

In regard to this clone: Its antigen is currently unknown.

V lost 2 bases and J lost 4, with 10 bases in between. Germline values: CDR1 SNHLY, CDR2 FYNNEI. The CDR3 runs 14 residues. With the ViraFEST assay, the study expanded antigen-specific CD4+ T cells using viral peptide pools, then sequenced them. The culture ran for approximately 11 days before CD4+ T cells were isolated. Infection with SARS-CoV-2 occurred in the person between March and December 2020, and PCR confirmed it. Each participant received a vaccine that was either BNT162b2 or mRNA-1273, given as two doses. Every well got 1.5 million to 2.5 million PBMC, which were grown with about 9.2 IU/ml IL-2 and around 10 ug/ml peptides. In the cultures, half the medium was exchanged for IL-2 medium on days 3 and 7. Sequencing was performed with immunoSEQ multiplex PCR; in TCRdb, only in-frame clones are kept and a portion is missing. The repertoire holds 11,000 to 15,000 clones, with around 80% as singletons.

The source material was CD4+ T cells from PBMCs cultured with SARS-CoV-2 spike peptides, sampled after COVID-19 vaccination. The sequence was obtained from a human donor who had a prior SARS-CoV-2 infection. The gene calls are TRBV2 and TRBJ2-3, with D maybe TRBD1 (6 bases). CDR3 in DNA: TGTGCCAGCAGTGAAAGGGGGTCCCCAGATACGCAGTATTTT. Encoded protein: CASSERGSPDTQYF.